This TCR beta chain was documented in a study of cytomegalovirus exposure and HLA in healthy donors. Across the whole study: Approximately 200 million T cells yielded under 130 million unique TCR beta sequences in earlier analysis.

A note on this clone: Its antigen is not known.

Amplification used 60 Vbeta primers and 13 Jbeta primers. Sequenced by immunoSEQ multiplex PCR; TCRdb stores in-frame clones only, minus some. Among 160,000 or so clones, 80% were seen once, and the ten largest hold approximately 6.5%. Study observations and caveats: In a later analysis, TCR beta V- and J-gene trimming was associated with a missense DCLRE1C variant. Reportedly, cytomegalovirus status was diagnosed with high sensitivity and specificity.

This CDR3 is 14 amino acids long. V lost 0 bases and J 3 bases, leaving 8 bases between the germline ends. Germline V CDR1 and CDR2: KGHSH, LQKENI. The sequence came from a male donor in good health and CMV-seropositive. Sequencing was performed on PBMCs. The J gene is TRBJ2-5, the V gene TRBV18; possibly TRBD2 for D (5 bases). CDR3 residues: CASSPPGLEETQYF. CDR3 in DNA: TGTGCCAGCTCACCACCCGGACTGGAAGAGACCCAGTACTTC.